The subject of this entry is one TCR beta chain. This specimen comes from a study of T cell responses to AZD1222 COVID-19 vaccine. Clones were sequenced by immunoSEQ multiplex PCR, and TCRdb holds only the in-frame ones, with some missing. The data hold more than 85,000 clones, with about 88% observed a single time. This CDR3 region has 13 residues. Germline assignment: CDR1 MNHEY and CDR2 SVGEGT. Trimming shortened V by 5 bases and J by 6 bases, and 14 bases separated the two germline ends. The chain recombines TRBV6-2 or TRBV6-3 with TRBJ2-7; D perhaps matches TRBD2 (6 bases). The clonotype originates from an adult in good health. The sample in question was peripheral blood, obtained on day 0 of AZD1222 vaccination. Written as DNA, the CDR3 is TGTGCCAGCAGTGCCACTAGCTCCGGCGAGCAGTACTTC. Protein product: CASSATSSGEQYF.